This T cell receptor (beta chain) is from a study of blood T cells in healthy people across ages. There are 14 residues in the CDR3. Trimming removed 4 bases from V and 7 bases from J; junction bases left unmatched: 9. Germline CDR1 SGHTA, CDR2 FQGNSA. This clonotype has only a few counts. The antigen is unknown. Using a J-beta primer mix together with a sample-barcoded 5' primer, a second PCR was run for roughly 6 to 12 cycles. TCRdb redid the calling of the 5' RACE reads with MiXCR, one entry per CDR3 protein. Of 1,500,000 or so distinct CDR3 sequences listed, approximately 59% are singletons. Study results and caveats: Whereas aged donors had fewer naive CD4+ cells, long-lived donors had more of them and higher diversity.

Sequencing used blood. This receptor was obtained from a man in his late teens or twenties in good health. The chain combines TRBV7-2 with TRBJ2-7; TRBD1 agrees at 8 bases. CDR3 sequence reads: CASSSDRGSGEQYF. CDR3 nucleotide sequence: TGTGCCAGCAGCTCTGACAGGGGTTCGGGTGAGCAGTACTTC.